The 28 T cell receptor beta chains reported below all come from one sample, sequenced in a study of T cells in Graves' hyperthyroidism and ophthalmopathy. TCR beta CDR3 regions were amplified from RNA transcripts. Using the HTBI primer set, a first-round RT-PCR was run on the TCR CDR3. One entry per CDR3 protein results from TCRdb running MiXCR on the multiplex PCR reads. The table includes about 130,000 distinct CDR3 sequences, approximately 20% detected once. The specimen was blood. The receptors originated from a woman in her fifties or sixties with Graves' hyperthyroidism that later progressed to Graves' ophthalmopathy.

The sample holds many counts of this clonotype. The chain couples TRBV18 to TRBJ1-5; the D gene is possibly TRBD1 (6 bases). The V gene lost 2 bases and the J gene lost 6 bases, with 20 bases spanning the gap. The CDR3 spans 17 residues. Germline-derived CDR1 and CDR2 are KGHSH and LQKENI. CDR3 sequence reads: CASSPENTGRFGQPQHF. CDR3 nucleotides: TGTGCCAGCTCACCAGAAAATACAGGGCGCTTCGGTCAGCCCCAGCATTTT.

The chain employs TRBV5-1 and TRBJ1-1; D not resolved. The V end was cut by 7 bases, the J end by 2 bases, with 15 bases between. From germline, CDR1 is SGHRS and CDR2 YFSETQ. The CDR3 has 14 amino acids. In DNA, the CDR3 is TGCGCCAGCTCCGAAGGTACGGCAAACACTGAAGCTTTCTTT. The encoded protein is CASSEGTANTEAFF.

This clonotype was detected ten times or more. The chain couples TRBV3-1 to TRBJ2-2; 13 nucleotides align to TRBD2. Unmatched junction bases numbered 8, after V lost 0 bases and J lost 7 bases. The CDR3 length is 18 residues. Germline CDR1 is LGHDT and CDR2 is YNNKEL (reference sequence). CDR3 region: CASSQDSRTSGRGGELFF. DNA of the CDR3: TGTGCCAGCAGCCAAGATAGTAGGACTAGCGGGAGAGGCGGGGAGCTGTTTTTT.

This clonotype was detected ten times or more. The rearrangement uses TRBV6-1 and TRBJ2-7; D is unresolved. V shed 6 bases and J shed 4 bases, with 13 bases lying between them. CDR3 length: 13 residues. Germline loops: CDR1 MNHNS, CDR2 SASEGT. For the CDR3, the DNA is TGTGCCAGCAGCCACGGACCTCTGTACGAGCAGTACTTC. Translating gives CASSHGPLYEQYF.

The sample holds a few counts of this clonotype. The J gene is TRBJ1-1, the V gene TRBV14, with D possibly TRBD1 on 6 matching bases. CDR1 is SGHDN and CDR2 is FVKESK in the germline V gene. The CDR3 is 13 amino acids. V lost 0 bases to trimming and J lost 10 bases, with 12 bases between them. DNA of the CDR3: TGTGCCAGCAGCCAAGAATGGGGGGCCGGAGCTTTCTTT. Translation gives CASSQEWGAGAFF.

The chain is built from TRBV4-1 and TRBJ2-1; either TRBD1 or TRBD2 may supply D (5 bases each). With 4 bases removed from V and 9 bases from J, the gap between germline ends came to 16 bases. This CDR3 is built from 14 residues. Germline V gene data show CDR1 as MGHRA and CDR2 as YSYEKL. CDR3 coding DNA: TGCGCCAGCAGCCTGGGACCCGGCGTGAGTGAGCAGTTCTTC. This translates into CASSLGPGVSEQFF.

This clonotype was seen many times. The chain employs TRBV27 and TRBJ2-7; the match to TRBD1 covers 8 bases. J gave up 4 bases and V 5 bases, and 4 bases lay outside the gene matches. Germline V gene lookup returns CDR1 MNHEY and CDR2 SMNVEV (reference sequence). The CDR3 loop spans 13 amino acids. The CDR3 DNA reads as TGTGCCAGCAGTGGACAGGGTTCGTACGAGCAGTACTTC. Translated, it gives CASSGQGSYEQYF.

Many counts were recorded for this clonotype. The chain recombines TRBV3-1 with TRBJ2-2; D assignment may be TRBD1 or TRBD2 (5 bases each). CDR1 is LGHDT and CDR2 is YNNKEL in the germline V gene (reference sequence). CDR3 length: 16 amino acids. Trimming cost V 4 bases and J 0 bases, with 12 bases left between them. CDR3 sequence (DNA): TGTGCCAGCAGCCGGGACCGCCCGACGAACACCGGGGAGCTGTTTTTT. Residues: CASSRDRPTNTGELFF.

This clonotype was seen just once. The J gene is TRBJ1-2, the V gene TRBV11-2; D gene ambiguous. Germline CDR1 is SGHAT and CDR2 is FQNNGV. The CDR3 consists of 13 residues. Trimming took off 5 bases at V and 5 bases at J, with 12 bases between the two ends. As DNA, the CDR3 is TGTGCCAGCAGCCCAACCCCCATATATGGCTACACCTTC. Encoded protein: CASSPTPIYGYTF.

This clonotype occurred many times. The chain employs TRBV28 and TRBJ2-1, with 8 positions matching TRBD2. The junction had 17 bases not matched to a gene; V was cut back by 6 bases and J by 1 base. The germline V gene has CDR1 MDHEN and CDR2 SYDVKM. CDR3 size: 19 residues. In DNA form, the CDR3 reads TGTGCCAGCAGCGCGGAAGCGGGAGAGGTGGAATGGTCCTACAATGAGCAGTTCTTC. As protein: CASSAEAGEVEWSYNEQFF.

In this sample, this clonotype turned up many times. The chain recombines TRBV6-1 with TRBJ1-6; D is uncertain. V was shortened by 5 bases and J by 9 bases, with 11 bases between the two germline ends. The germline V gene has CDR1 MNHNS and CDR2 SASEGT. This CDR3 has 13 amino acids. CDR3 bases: TGTGCCAGCAGTTCGGCCGGGCGTTCACCCCTCCACTTT. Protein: CASSSAGRSPLHF.

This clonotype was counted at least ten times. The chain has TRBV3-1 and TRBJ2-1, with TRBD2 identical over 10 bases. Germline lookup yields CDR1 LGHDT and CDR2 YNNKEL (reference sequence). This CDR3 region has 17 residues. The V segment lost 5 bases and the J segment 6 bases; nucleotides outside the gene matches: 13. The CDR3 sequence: CASSGGKTSGLLNEQFF. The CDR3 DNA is TGTGCCAGCAGCGGAGGTAAGACTAGCGGGCTTCTCAATGAGCAGTTCTTC.

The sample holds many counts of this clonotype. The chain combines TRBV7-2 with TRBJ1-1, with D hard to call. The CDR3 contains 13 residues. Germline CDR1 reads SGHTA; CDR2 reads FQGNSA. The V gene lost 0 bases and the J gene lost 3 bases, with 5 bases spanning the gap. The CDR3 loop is CASSLALYTEAFF. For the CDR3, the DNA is TGTGCCAGCAGCTTAGCCCTCTACACTGAAGCTTTCTTT. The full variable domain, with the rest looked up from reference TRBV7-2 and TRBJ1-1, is GAGVSQSPSNKVTEKGKDVELRCDPISGHTALYWYRQSLGQGLEFLIYFQGNSAPDKSGLPSDRFSAERTGGSVSTLTIQRTQQEDSAVYLCASSLALYTEAFFGQGTRLTVV.

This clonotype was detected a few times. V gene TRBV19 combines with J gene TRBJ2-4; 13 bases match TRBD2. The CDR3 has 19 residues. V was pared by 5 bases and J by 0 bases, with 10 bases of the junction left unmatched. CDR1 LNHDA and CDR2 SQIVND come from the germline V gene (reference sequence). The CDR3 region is CASSSPGLAGAVAKNIQYF. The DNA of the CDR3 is TGTGCCAGTAGTTCACCCGGACTAGCGGGAGCTGTAGCCAAAAACATTCAGTACTTC.

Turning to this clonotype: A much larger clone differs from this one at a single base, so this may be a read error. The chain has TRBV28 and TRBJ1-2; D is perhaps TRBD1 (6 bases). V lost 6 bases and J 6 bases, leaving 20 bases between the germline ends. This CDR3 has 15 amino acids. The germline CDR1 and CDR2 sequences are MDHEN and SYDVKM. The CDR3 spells CASRSTGKVGDGYTF. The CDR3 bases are TGTGCCAGCAGGTCCACAGGGAAGGTTGGGGATGGCTACACCTTC.

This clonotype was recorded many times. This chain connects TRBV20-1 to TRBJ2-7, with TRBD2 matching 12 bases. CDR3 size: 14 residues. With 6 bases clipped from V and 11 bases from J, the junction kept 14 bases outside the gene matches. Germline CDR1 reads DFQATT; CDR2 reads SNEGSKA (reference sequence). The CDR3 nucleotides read TGCAGTGCGGACTCTAGCGGGAGGGCAGGAAAGGAGTACTTC. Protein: CSADSSGRAGKEYF.

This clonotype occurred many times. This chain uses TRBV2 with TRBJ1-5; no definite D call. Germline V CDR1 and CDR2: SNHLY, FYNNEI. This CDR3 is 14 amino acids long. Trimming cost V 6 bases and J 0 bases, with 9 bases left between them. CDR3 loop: CASRFGYSNQPQHF. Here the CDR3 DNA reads TGTGCCAGCAGGTTCGGGTATAGCAATCAGCCCCAGCATTTT.

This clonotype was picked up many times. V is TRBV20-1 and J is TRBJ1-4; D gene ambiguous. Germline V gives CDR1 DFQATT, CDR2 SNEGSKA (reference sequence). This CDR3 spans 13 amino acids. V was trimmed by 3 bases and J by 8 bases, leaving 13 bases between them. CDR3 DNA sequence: TGCAGTGCTAGGTTGAGACGGACCGAAAAACTGTTTTTT. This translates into CSARLRRTEKLFF.

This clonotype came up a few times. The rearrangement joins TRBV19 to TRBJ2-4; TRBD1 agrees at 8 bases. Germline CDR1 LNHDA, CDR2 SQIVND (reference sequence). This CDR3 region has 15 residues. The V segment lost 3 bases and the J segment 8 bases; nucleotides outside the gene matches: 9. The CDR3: CASSMQIDRGDIQYF. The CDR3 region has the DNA TGTGCCAGTAGTATGCAAATCGACAGGGGCGACATTCAGTACTTC. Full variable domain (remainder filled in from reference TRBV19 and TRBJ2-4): DGGITQSPKYLFRKEGQNVTLSCEQNLNHDAMYWYRQDPGQGLRLIYYSQIVNDFQKGDIAEGYSVSREKKESFPLTVTSAQKNPTAFYLCASSMQIDRGDIQYFGAGTRLSVL.

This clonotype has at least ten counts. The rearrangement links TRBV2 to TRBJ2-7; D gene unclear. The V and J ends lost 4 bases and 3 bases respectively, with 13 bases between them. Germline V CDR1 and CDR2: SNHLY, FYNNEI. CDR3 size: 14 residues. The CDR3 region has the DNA TGTGCCAGCAGTGCGGCCCCAGGAATCTACGAGCAGTACTTC. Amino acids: CASSAAPGIYEQYF.

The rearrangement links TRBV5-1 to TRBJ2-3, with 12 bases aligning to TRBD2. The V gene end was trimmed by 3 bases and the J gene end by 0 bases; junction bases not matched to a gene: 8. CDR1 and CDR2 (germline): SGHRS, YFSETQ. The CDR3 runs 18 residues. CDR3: CASSSAGLAGASTDTQYF. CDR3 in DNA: TGCGCCAGCAGCTCGGCGGGACTAGCGGGTGCTAGCACAGATACGCAGTATTTT.

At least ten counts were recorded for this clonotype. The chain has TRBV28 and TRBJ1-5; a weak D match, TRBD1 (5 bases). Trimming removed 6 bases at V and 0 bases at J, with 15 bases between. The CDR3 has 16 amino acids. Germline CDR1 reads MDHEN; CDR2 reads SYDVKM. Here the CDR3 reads CASRNTGLDSNQPQHF. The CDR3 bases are TGTGCCAGCAGAAATACAGGATTAGATAGCAATCAGCCCCAGCATTTT.

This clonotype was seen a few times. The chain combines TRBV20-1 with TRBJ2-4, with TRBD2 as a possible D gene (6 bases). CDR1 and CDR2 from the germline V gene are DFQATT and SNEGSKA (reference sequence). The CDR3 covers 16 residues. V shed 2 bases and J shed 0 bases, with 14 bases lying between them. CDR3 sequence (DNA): TGCAGTGCTAGATTGACACCGGGACTAGCCAAAAACATTCAGTACTTC. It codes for CSARLTPGLAKNIQYF.

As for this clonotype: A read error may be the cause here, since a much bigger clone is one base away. This CDR3 is CASGLSGLEKLFF. CDR3 nucleotide sequence: TGTGCCAGCGGTTTGAGTGGGCTCGAAAAACTGTTTTTT. This sequence joins TRBV12-3 or TRBV12-4 and TRBJ1-4; D is unresolved. This CDR3 has 13 residues.

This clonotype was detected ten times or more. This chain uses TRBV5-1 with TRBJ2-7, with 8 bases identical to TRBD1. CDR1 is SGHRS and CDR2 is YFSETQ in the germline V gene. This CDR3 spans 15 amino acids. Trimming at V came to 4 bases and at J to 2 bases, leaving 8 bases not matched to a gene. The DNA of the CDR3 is TGCGCCAGCAGCATCGGGACAGGAGGAACCTACGAGCAGTACTTC. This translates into CASSIGTGGTYEQYF.

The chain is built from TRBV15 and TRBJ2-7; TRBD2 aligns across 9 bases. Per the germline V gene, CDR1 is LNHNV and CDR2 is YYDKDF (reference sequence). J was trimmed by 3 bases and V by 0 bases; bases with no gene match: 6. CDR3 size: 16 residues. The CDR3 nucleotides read TGTGCCACCAGCAGAGATAGAAGCGGGGGGAACTACGAGCAGTACTTC. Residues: CATSRDRSGGNYEQYF. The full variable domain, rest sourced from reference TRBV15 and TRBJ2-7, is DAMVIQNPRYQVTQFGKPVTLSCSQTLNHNVMYWYQQKSSQAPKLLFHYYDKDFNNEADTPDNFQSRRPNTSFCFLDIRSPGLGDTAMYLCATSRDRSGGNYEQYFGPGTRLTVT.

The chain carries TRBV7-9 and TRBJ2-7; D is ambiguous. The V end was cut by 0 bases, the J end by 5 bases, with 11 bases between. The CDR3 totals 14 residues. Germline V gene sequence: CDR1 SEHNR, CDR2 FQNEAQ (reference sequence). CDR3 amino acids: CASSLARSSDEQYF. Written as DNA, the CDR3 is TGTGCCAGCAGCTTAGCGAGGAGTTCTGACGAGCAGTACTTC. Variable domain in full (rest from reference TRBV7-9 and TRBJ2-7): DTGVSQNPRHKITKRGQNVTFRCDPISEHNRLYWYRQTLGQGPEFLTYFQNEAQLEKSRLLSDRFSAERPKGSFSTLEIQRTEQGDSAMYLCASSLARSSDEQYFGPGTRLTVT.

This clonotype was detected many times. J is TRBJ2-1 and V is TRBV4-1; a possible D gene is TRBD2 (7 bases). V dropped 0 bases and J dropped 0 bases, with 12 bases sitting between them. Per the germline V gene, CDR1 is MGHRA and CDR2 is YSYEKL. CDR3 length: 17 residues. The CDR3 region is CASSQDRAGHSYNEQFF. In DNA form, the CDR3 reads TGCGCCAGCAGCCAAGATAGAGCGGGACACTCCTACAATGAGCAGTTCTTC.